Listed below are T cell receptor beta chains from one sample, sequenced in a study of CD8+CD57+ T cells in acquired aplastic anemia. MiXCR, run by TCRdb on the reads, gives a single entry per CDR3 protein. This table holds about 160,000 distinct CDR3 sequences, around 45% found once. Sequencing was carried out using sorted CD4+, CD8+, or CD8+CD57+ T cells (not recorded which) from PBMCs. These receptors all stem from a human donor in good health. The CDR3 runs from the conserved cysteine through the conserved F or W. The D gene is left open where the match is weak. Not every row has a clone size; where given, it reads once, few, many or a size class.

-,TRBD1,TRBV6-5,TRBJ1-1,CASSLDRDTEAFF,TGTGCCAGCAGTTTGGACAGGGACACTGAAGCTTTCTTT
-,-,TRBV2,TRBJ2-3,CASKRGATDTQYF,TGTGCCAGCAAAAGGGGGGCCACAGATACGCAGTATTTT
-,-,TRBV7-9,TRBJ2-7,CASSGAGRHLEQYF,TGTGCCAGCAGCGGAGCGGGCAGGCACTTAGAGCAGTACTTC
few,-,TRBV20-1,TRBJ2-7,CSARADHDYEQYF,TGCAGTGCTAGAGCGGATCACGACTACGAGCAGTACTTC
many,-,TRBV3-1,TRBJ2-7,CASSPLETYEQYF,TGTGCCAGCAGCCCTCTAGAAACCTACGAGCAGTACTTC
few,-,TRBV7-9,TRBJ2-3,CASSWPTDTQYF,TGTGCCAGCAGCTGGCCAACAGATACGCAGTATTTT
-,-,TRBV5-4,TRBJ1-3,CASSLDRRTGNTIYF,TGTGCCAGCAGCTTGGATCGCAGGACAGGAAACACCATATATTTT
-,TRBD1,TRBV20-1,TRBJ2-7,CSAGTGEAYEQYF,TGCAGTGCAGGGACAGGGGAAGCCTACGAGCAGTACTTC
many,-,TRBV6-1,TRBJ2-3,CASSPDWSTDTQYF,TGTGCCAGCAGCCCGGACTGGAGCACAGATACGCAGTATTTT
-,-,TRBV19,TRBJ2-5,CASSGTYQETQYF,TGTGCCAGTAGTGGGACATACCAAGAGACCCAGTACTTC
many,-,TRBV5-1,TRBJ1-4,CASSSASATNEKLFF,TGCGCCAGCAGCTCTGCCAGCGCAACTAATGAAAAACTGTTTTTT
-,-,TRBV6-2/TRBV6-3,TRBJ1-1,CASSYSLALGGKNTEAFF,TGTGCCAGCAGTTACTCCTTGGCCCTCGGGGGGAAGAACACTGAAGCTTTCTTT
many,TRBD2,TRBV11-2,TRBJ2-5,CASSLVATSGSGKGETQYF,TGTGCCAGCAGCTTAGTTGCGACTAGCGGGTCCGGGAAGGGGGAGACCCAGTACTTC
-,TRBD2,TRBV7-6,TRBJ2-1,CASSLASGAANEQFF,TGTGCCAGCAGCTTAGCTAGCGGGGCTGCGAATGAGCAGTTCTTC
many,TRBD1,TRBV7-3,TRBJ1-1,CASSSQGSNTEAFF,TGTGCCAGCAGCTCACAGGGGTCGAACACTGAAGCTTTCTTT
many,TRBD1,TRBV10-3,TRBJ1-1,CATQGGNTEAFF,TGTGCCACCCAGGGGGGGAACACTGAAGCTTTCTTT
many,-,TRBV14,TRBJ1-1,CASSQIRNLWTEAFF,TGTGCCAGCAGCCAAATCCGAAATTTGTGGACTGAAGCTTTCTTT
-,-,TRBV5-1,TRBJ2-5,CASSFSDKETQYF,TGCGCCAGCAGCTTTTCTGATAAGGAGACCCAGTACTTC
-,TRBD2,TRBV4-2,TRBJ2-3,CASSQDLAGGMADTQYF,TGTGCCAGCAGCCAGGACTTAGCGGGAGGGATGGCAGATACGCAGTATTTT
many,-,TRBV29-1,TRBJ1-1,CSVESKDLLLLNTEAFF,TGCAGCGTTGAATCGAAGGATCTTCTTTTATTGAACACTGAAGCTTTCTTT
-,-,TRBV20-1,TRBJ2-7,CSASGQVPYEQYF,TGCAGTGCTAGTGGGCAGGTTCCCTACGAGCAGTACTTC
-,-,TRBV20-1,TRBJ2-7,CSARDTPSYEQYF,TGCAGTGCTAGAGACACTCCGTCCTACGAGCAGTACTTC
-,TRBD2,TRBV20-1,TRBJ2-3,CSAHQAGVTDTQYF,TGCAGTGCCCACCAAGCGGGAGTCACAGATACGCAGTATTTT
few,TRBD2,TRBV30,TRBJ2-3,CAWSSSGQKGSTDTQYF,TGTGCCTGGAGCTCTAGCGGGCAGAAGGGGAGCACAGATACGCAGTATTTT
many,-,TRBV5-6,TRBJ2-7,CASGRSGAYEQYF,TGTGCCAGCGGCCGGAGTGGGGCCTACGAGCAGTACTTC
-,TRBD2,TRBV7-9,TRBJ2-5,CASSPGTSGGVAQYF,TGTGCCAGCAGCCCCGGGACTAGCGGGGGGGTGGCCCAGTACTTC
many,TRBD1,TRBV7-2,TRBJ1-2,CASSAGQGWGYTF,TGTGCCAGCAGCGCGGGACAGGGTTGGGGCTACACCTTC
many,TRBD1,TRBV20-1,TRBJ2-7,CSAKRSGQGHYEQYF,TGCAGTGCCAAGCGATCGGGACAGGGGCACTACGAGCAGTACTTC
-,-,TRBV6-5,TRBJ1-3,CASSLVGTSGNTIYF,TGTGCCAGCAGTTTGGTAGGAACCTCTGGAAACACCATATATTTT
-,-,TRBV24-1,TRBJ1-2,CATSDRGAGYGYTF,TGTGCCACCAGTGACAGGGGAGCGGGCTATGGCTACACCTTC
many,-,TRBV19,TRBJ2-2,CASSIDRASATGELFF,TGTGCCAGTAGTATAGATAGGGCTAGCGCAACCGGGGAGCTGTTTTTT
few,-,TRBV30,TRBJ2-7,CAWSVPQGGSYEQYF,TGTGCCTGGAGTGTACCCCAGGGGGGTTCCTACGAGCAGTACTTC
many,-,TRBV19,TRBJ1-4,CASSIGGKRTINEKLFF,TGTGCCAGTAGTATAGGCGGTAAACGGACTATTAATGAAAAACTGTTTTTT
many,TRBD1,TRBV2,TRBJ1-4,CASREIRGLGEKLFF,TGTGCCAGCAGAGAGATCAGGGGGCTTGGTGAAAAACTGTTTTTT
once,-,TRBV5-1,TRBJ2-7,CASSDRQDSYEQYF,TGCGCCAGCAGCGACCGACAGGATTCCTACGAGCAGTACTTC
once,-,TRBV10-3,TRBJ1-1,CAISEGWQGNTEAFF,TGTGCCATCAGTGAGGGCTGGCAGGGGAACACTGAAGCTTTCTTT
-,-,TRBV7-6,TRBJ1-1,CASSQGLSNTEAFF,TGTGCCAGCAGCCAGGGACTTTCAAACACTGAAGCTTTCTTT
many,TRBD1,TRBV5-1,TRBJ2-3,CASRPLGGQGATDTQYF,TGCGCCAGCAGACCTCTAGGGGGGCAGGGGGCTACAGATACGCAGTATTTT
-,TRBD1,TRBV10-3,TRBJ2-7,CAISGGQGIGPYEQYF,TGTGCCATCAGTGGGGGACAGGGGATTGGGCCTTACGAGCAGTACTTC
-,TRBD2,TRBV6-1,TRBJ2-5,CASGRRASGGQETQYF,TGTGCCAGCGGCCGCCGGGCTAGCGGGGGACAAGAGACCCAGTACTTC
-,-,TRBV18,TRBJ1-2,CASSPTTGESGYGYTF,TGTGCCAGCTCACCTACGACAGGCGAAAGTGGCTATGGCTACACCTTC
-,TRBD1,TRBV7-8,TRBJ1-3,CASSNRGTGTGNTIYF,TGTGCCAGCAGCAACCGTGGGACAGGGACTGGAAACACCATATATTTT
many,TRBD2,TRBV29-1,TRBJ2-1,CSVLRLAGGGDEQFF,TGCAGCGTTCTGCGACTAGCGGGGGGGGGGGATGAGCAGTTCTTC
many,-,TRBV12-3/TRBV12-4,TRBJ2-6,CASSTRSGANVLTF,TGTGCCAGCAGTACACGGTCTGGGGCCAACGTCCTGACTTTC
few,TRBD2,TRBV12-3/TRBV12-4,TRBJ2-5,CASRVTSGGRQETQYF,TGTGCCAGCAGGGTCACTAGCGGAGGACGCCAAGAGACCCAGTACTTC
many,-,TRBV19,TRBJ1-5,CASSKLQGPQHF,TGTGCCAGTAGTAAACTACAGGGGCCCCAGCATTTT
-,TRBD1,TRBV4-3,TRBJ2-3,CASSLFRDRGADTQYF,TGCGCCAGCAGCCTTTTCCGGGACAGGGGCGCGGATACGCAGTATTTT
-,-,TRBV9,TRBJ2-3,CASSVGAGTSTDTQYF,TGTGCCAGCAGCGTAGGAGCAGGGACTAGCACAGATACGCAGTATTTT
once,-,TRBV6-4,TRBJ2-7,CAGPRYEQYF,TGTGCCGGACCCCGATACGAGCAGTACTTC
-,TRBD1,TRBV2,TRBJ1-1,CASSSRQGDLTEAFF,TGTGCCAGCAGCTCTAGACAGGGCGATCTAACTGAAGCTTTCTTT
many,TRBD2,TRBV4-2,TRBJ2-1,CASSQPGGEQFF,TGTGCCAGCAGCCAGCCGGGAGGTGAGCAGTTCTTC
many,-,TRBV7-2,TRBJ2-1,CASSLAFGRSGGNEQFF,TGTGCCAGCAGCTTAGCGTTCGGCAGGAGTGGCGGGAATGAGCAGTTCTTC
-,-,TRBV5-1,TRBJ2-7,CASRSGAFYEQYF,TGCGCCAGCAGGTCAGGGGCCTTCTACGAGCAGTACTTC
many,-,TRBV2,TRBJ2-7,CASSESVYEQYF,TGTGCCAGCAGTGAATCGGTATACGAGCAGTACTTC